Each of the 19 T cell receptor beta chains below was sequenced from the same sample in a study of cytomegalovirus exposure and HLA in healthy donors. The PCR contained 60 Vbeta and 13 Jbeta primers. TCRdb's copy holds only in-frame clones and misses some; the assay was immunoSEQ multiplex PCR. This table has under 200,000 clones, 70% to 80% appearing once. Material for sequencing was PBMCs. The receptors shown here come from a young man in good health and CMV-seronegative.

V and J are TRBV19 and TRBJ2-1; no clear D gene. Germline V gene data show CDR1 as LNHDA and CDR2 as SQIVND (reference sequence). V was shortened by 2 bases and J by 8 bases, with 4 bases between the two germline ends. The CDR3 runs 11 residues. The CDR3 loop is CASSIRDEQFF. CDR3 bases: TGTGCCAGTAGTATACGTGATGAGCAGTTCTTC.

The chain employs TRBV19 and TRBJ2-7; D gene unclear. Per the germline V gene, CDR1 is LNHDA and CDR2 is SQIVND (reference sequence). Trimming removed 4 bases from V and 1 base from J, with 17 bases in between. The CDR3 is 16 residues long. CDR3 sequence (DNA): TGTGCCAGTAGTAATGCTCGGAAGGAGAGGTCCTACGAGCAGTACTTC. This encodes CASSNARKERSYEQYF.

V usage is TRBV27 and J usage is TRBJ2-5; TRBD2 is a possible D gene (5 bases). Germline values: CDR1 MNHEY, CDR2 SMNVEV (reference sequence). The V and J ends lost 5 bases and 3 bases respectively, with 13 bases between them. The CDR3 covers 14 residues. This chain's CDR3 is CASSPYLTKETQYF. The CDR3 region has the DNA TGTGCCAGCAGTCCCTATCTGACTAAAGAGACCCAGTACTTC.

Details on this clone: The sample holds other DNA sequences that translate to the same CDR3. The chain couples TRBV7-9 to TRBJ2-7, with TRBD1 as a possible D gene (5 bases). This CDR3 is built from 13 residues. Germline values: CDR1 SEHNR, CDR2 FQNEAQ (reference sequence). V lost 5 bases and J 0 bases, leaving 8 bases between the germline ends. CDR3 region: CASSSRVSYEQYF. The CDR3 DNA sequence: TGTGCCAGCAGCAGCAGGGTCTCCTACGAGCAGTACTTC.

This clone was counted a few times. The rearrangement joins TRBV2 to TRBJ2-5; 7 bases match TRBD2. The germline CDR1 and CDR2 sequences are SNHLY and FYNNEI. The CDR3 has 12 residues. Trimming cost V 11 bases and J 5 bases; bases outside gene matches: 8. In nucleotides, the CDR3 is TGTGCCTTGCGGAGGGGAGGGGAGACCCAGTACTTC. Its protein is CALRRGGETQYF.

J is TRBJ2-7 and V is TRBV30; D may be TRBD1 (6 bases). This CDR3 spans 15 amino acids. Trimming cost V 2 bases and J 2 bases, with 16 bases left between them. The germline V gene has CDR1 GTSNPN and CDR2 SVGIG (reference sequence). The CDR3 loop is CAWSRTGWGTYEQYF. Here the CDR3 DNA reads TGTGCCTGGAGTCGCACAGGGTGGGGTACCTACGAGCAGTACTTC.

Only a few counts were recorded for this clone. V usage is TRBV6-5 and J usage is TRBJ2-7, with D perhaps matching TRBD1 (6 bases). The germline V and J ends were trimmed by 4 bases and 2 bases, with 12 bases remaining between them. The CDR3 runs to 14 residues. Per the germline V gene, CDR1 is MNHEY and CDR2 is SVGAGI. In DNA form, the CDR3 reads TGTGCCAGCAGTTGGGGGACATCGACCTACGAGCAGTACTTC. Its translation is CASSWGTSTYEQYF.

V gene TRBV29-1 combines with J gene TRBJ2-2; the match to TRBD2 covers 7 bases. This CDR3 spans 15 amino acids. Germline CDR1 and CDR2: SQVTM and ANQGSEA. The trim removed 2 bases at V and 1 base at J, leaving 4 bases unmatched. CDR3 bases: TGCAGCGTTGAAATAGCGGGCCTGAACACCGGGGAGCTGTTTTTT. This codes for CSVEIAGLNTGELFF.

V gene TRBV9 combines with J gene TRBJ2-7, with 10 bases matching TRBD1. The junction had 8 bases not matched to a gene; V was cut back by 4 bases and J by 7 bases. Germline-derived CDR1 and CDR2 are SGDLS and YYNGEE. CDR3 length: 14 amino acids. CDR3 residues: CASSPRDRGGEQYF. DNA for the CDR3: TGTGCCAGCAGCCCCCGGGACAGGGGAGGGGAGCAGTACTTC.

This CDR3 reads CASSQDSWREVGGNEQFF. The CDR3 DNA follows: TGCGCCAGCAGCCAAGATAGTTGGCGGGAGGTGGGCGGCAATGAGCAGTTCTTC. The J gene is TRBJ2-1, the V gene TRBV4-1; 8 positions agree with TRBD2. Germline CDR1 is MGHRA and CDR2 is YSYEKL. This CDR3 is 18 amino acids long. V lost 0 bases to trimming and J lost 6 bases; unmatched junction nucleotides: 13.

CDR3 nucleotide sequence: TGTGCCATCAGTGGGTTTCCGACTAGCGGGAGTCAAGAGACCCAGTACTTC. Protein sequence: CAISGFPTSGSQETQYF. This chain links TRBV10-3 with TRBJ2-5; 12 bases match TRBD2. CDR3 length: 17 residues. After removal of 4 bases from V and 2 bases from J, the junction contained 8 bases not matched to a gene. Per germline, CDR1 ENHRY and CDR2 SYGVKD.

V usage is TRBV14 and J usage is TRBJ1-3, with TRBD1 matching over 11 bases. V lost 2 bases, J lost 14 bases, and 8 bases stayed unmatched. The CDR3 spans 14 residues. Germline CDR1 and CDR2: SGHDN and FVKESK. CDR3 nucleotide sequence: TGTGCCAGCAGCCAATATGGAAGGACAGGGGGCGTATATTTT. Translating gives CASSQYGRTGGVYF.

This sequence joins TRBV7-7 and TRBJ1-1, with 10 nucleotides matching TRBD1. The ends lost 3 bases at V and 5 bases at J; junction bases unmatched: 0. In germline, CDR1 is SSHAT, CDR2 FNYEAQ (reference sequence). This CDR3 is built from 13 residues. CDR3 region: CASSLGQGTEAFF. The CDR3, as DNA: TGTGCCAGCAGCTTGGGACAGGGGACTGAAGCTTTCTTT.

The sample holds a few counts of this clone. This chain uses TRBV6-5 with TRBJ1-5; TRBD1 matches 7 bases. Germline V gene lookup returns CDR1 MNHEY and CDR2 SVGAGI. Trimming at V came to 6 bases and at J to 2 bases, leaving 1 base not matched to a gene. The CDR3 spans 13 residues. For the CDR3, the DNA is TGTGCCAGCAGAGACAGGGGCAATCAGCCCCAGCATTTT. It encodes CASRDRGNQPQHF.

The J gene is TRBJ2-3, the V gene TRBV10-3, with D possibly matching TRBD2 (6 bases). The CDR3 spans 13 residues. Germline CDR1 reads ENHRY; CDR2 reads SYGVKD. V shed 10 bases and J shed 5 bases, with 16 bases lying between them. CDR3 loop: CASSPGEVDTQYF. The CDR3 DNA follows: TGTGCCAGCAGCCCCGGGGAGGTAGATACGCAGTATTTT.

The rearrangement links TRBV9 to TRBJ2-7, with 10 bases that match TRBD2. Trimming at V came to 0 bases and at J to 3 bases, leaving 6 bases not matched to a gene. CDR3 size: 16 residues. Germline lookup yields CDR1 SGDLS and CDR2 YYNGEE. CDR3 nucleotide sequence: TGTGCCAGCAGCGTAGGCGTAGCGGGAGGAGGCTACGAGCAGTACTTC. Amino acid sequence: CASSVGVAGGGYEQYF.

The J gene is TRBJ2-7, the V gene TRBV9; D perhaps matches TRBD2 (5 bases). Trimming removed 3 bases at V and 3 bases at J, with 16 bases between. The length of the CDR3 is 15 residues. Per germline, CDR1 SGDLS and CDR2 YYNGEE. In nucleotides, the CDR3 is TGTGCCAGCAGCGCCCGGGCTGGACTTAGCTACGAGCAGTACTTC. Amino acids: CASSARAGLSYEQYF.

The V call is TRBV14, the J call TRBJ1-1; D unclear. V lost 4 bases to trimming and J lost 4 bases, with 10 bases between them. CDR3 length: 13 amino acids. Germline loops: CDR1 SGHDN, CDR2 FVKESK. CDR3 amino acids: CASSRDRSTEAFF. The CDR3 coding sequence is TGTGCCAGCAGCCGCGATCGGAGCACTGAAGCTTTCTTT.

The chain links TRBV6-5 to TRBJ2-7; 9 nucleotides line up with TRBD1. Germline assignment: CDR1 MNHEY and CDR2 SVGAGI. This CDR3 has 13 residues. V lost 5 bases to trimming and J lost 4 bases; unmatched junction nucleotides: 3. CDR3 nucleotide sequence: TGTGCCAGCAGTGGGACAGGGTCATACGAGCAGTACTTC. It translates to CASSGTGSYEQYF.